The entry that follows covers one T cell receptor (beta chain) sequence. Its antigen is not identified. The sample originates from a study of T cell responses to AZD1222 COVID-19 vaccine. Study-wide findings and caveats: Without day 14 samples, only post-peak T cell repertoires were studied. Baseline testing showed seropositivity in only 6 or 7 AZD1222 recipients.

CDR3 length: 16 residues. The V gene's germline CDR1 is SGHTA and CDR2 FQGNSA. The V segment lost 4 bases and the J segment 9 bases; nucleotides outside the gene matches: 11. This table comes from immunoSEQ multiplex PCR, and its TCRdb copy is limited to in-frame clones, with some not included. Of 160,000 or so clones in the sample, roughly 90% were seen once. The chain combines TRBV7-2 with TRBJ1-6; TRBD1 matches 8 bases. This specimen consisted of peripheral blood, obtained 28 days after the second AZD1222 dose. The sequence derives from an adult who received the AZD1222 COVID-19 vaccine. CDR3 amino acids: CASSSHPDRASSPLHF. Here the CDR3 DNA reads TGTGCCAGCAGCTCCCACCCGGACAGGGCGAGTTCACCCCTCCACTTT.